Below, 5 T cell receptor beta chains from the same sample are listed, as sequenced in a study of blood T cell repertoires in COVID-19. Only in-frame clones appear in the TCRdb table, and some are missing; sequencing was by immunoSEQ multiplex PCR. Counted here are 200,000 to 300,000 clones, around nine tenths occurring once; the ten biggest clones make up around 4%. The sequencing input was PBMCs or T cells enriched from blood (not recorded which). The receptors shown here come from a woman in her thirties with acute COVID-19.

This rearrangement joins TRBV5-1 to TRBJ1-1, with D perhaps TRBD1 (5 bases). In germline, CDR1 is SGHRS, CDR2 YFSETQ. CDR3 length: 14 amino acids. V was cut by 0 bases and J by 0 bases, with 6 bases left in between. The CDR3 bases are TGCGCCAGCAGCTTGGGGGACTTGAACACTGAAGCTTTCTTT. Amino acid sequence: CASSLGDLNTEAFF.

The chain uses TRBV2 and TRBJ1-1, with 12 bases identical to TRBD1. Germline trimming cut 4 bases from V and 6 bases from J; bases unmatched to any gene: 12. This CDR3 comprises 17 residues. Germline V CDR1 and CDR2: SNHLY, FYNNEI. The CDR3, as DNA: TGTGCCAGCAGTGTCCCGGGACAGGGGGCCCGTAGCGCTGAAGCTTTCTTT. Protein: CASSVPGQGARSAEAFF.

V gene TRBV7-2 combines with J gene TRBJ1-3; a possible D gene is TRBD1 (5 bases). The CDR3 is 16 amino acids. V lost 5 bases to trimming and J lost 3 bases, with 17 bases between them. Germline lookup yields CDR1 SGHTA and CDR2 FQGNSA. The CDR3 is CASSAMQGGHGNTIYF. CDR3 DNA sequence: TGTGCCAGCAGCGCAATGCAGGGAGGTCATGGAAACACCATATATTTT. Combining the CDR3 with reference TRBV7-2 and TRBJ1-3 gives the whole variable domain GAGVSQSPSNKVTEKGKDVELRCDPISGHTALYWYRQSLGQGLEFLIYFQGNSAPDKSGLPSDRFSAERTGGSVSTLTIQRTQQEDSAVYLCASSAMQGGHGNTIYFGEGSWLTVV.

The chain couples TRBV7-2 to TRBJ2-5, with 10 bases aligning to TRBD2. Trimming removed 0 bases from V and 2 bases from J; junction bases left unmatched: 3. The CDR3 loop spans 16 amino acids. The V gene's germline CDR1 is SGHTA and CDR2 FQGNSA. Here the CDR3 reads CASSLASGGYQETQYF. CDR3 bases: TGTGCCAGCAGCTTAGCTAGCGGGGGGTATCAAGAGACCCAGTACTTC.

The rearrangement joins TRBV5-1 to TRBJ1-5; D is ambiguous. The germline V gene has CDR1 SGHRS and CDR2 YFSETQ. CDR3 length: 16 amino acids. V was cut by 0 bases and J by 1 base, with 11 bases left in between. The CDR3 is CASSLGGPLSNQPQHF. CDR3 nucleotides: TGCGCCAGCAGCTTGGGAGGTCCCTTAAGCAATCAGCCCCAGCATTTT. Complete variable domain (other parts from reference TRBV5-1 and TRBJ1-5): KAGVTQTPRYLIKTRGQQVTLSCSPISGHRSVSWYQQTPGQGLQFLFEYFSETQRNKGNFPGRFSGRQFSNSRSEMNVSTLELGDSALYLCASSLGGPLSNQPQHFGDGTRLSIL.